What follows describes a single T cell receptor (beta chain). Its antigen is still unknown. No base qualities exist here, and no much larger clone lies one base off it. The sample's time point label, decoded: baseline before first vaccination. The intended sense of this specimen's treatment or condition label: meningococcal conjugate vaccine given as trial control. Samples from vaccinated people were obtained from the UK trials COV001 and COV002, which included a single-blind randomized controlled phase 2/3 trial of AZD1222 (ChAdOx1 nCoV-19) in healthy adults. Trial participant PBMC samples were collected at day 0 and day 28 after the second dose for TCRbeta chain sequencing. The data stem from a study of T cell responses to AZD1222 COVID-19 vaccine (dated by TCRdb to the early 2020s). At the level of the whole study: A total of approximately 240 trial participants underwent TCR sequencing, of whom around 210 had received two doses of AZD1222 and approximately 25 had received two doses of the MenACWY control vaccine. Trial participants were enrolled into age subgroups of 18-55, 56-69 and 70-plus years, which contained approximately 150, 28 and 58 TCR-sequenced participants, respectively.

The CDR3 regions of human TCRbeta chains were analyzed by immunosequencing. The authors' analysis ran thus. TCRs in the repertoires were matched against a reference library of SARS-CoV-2-specific TCRs that had been generated with the MIRA antigen-specificity platform. Breadth was defined as the fraction of unique TCRs that were SARS-CoV-2-associated, and depth was defined as the fraction of total T cells that were SARS-CoV-2-associated. Using the MIRA data, each spike-specific TCR was mapped to the spike region that the TCR reacts to and placed in a CD4 or CD8 class. Log10-transformed breadth and depth values were compared by one-way ANOVA with Sidak's multiple comparisons tests. Imported from immuneACCESS, the table was reduced by TCRdb to in-frame sequences with V and J called. These copies leave out some clones; in studies compared against another copy, an unresolved V gene accounts for under half, and the cause of the remainder is not known. V and J calls and clone size are copied from that table; D and trimming were computed from the DNA. This sample has more than 95,000 clones in its table, and approximately 83% of those were observed once. The ten largest make up roughly 3.8% of the sample.

The investigation overall reported the following: Conclusions about previously exposed vaccinees are limited, since just five or six AZD1222 recipients were seropositive for SARS-CoV-2 at baseline. In the small 56-69-year group, the increase in depth fell short of significance, most likely because of low power. After two AZD1222 doses, spike-specific TCR breadth and depth were significantly higher than at day 0 and than in MenACWY recipients. Reportedly, close to half of the unique spike-specific TCRs recognized epitopes lying outside the regions that are mutated in the B.1.351 and B.1.1.7 variants. Vaccine-associated CD4 TCRs spanned the whole spike protein, with dominant responses in regions 160-218 and 743-854. Because no samples from the day 14 peak response were available, repertoires could be characterized only after the peak T cell response. Participants were mostly white British, with more females than males. The authors suggested clonal diversity may have been underestimated.

From the germline V gene, CDR1 is SGHAT and CDR2 is FQNNGV. Trimming takes 4 bases from V and 0 bases from J, and the germline ends sit 19 bases apart. Measured from the cysteine to the phenylalanine, the CDR3 is 18 residues long. This entry keeps only the CDR3 DNA: 54 bases, framed from base 1. The chain couples TRBV11-2 to TRBJ1-5, and perhaps TRBD1 as D gene, on 5 matching bases. This clonotype was obtained from an adult in good health. The sequencing used peripheral blood, collected on day 0 of MenACWY control vaccination. The CDR3: CASSSSPAGSYSNQPQHF. The bases are TGTGCCAGCAGCTCCAGCCCTGCAGGGAGTTATAGCAATCAGCCCCAGCATTTT.